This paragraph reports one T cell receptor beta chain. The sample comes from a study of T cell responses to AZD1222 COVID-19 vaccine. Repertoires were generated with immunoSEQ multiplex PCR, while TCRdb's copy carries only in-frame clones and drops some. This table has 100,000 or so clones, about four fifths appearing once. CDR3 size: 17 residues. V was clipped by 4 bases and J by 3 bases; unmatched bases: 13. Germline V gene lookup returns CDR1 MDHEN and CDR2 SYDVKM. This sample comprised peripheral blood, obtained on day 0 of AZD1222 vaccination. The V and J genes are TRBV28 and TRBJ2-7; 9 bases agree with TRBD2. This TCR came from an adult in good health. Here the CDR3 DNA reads TGTGCCAGCAGTTCCGGGCTAGCGGGACAGAAGAACTACGAGCAGTACTTC. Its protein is CASSSGLAGQKNYEQYF.